The 11 T cell receptor beta chains reported below all come from one sample, sequenced in a study of shared clonotypes between healthy human individuals. CD45RO-negative CD8 cells positively selected for CCR7 made up the naive population, which excluded terminally differentiated effector memory CD45RA+ cells. The data were produced by immunoSEQ multiplex PCR, yet TCRdb's version contains in-frame clones alone and is incomplete. This sample carries around 2,000,000 clones, approximately 95% of them seen once, and the ten largest clones take around 1%. Specimen: naive CD8+ T cells sorted from blood. The receptors come from a man aged 18 to 29 in good health.

The chain recombines TRBV4-1 with TRBJ2-1; a possible D gene is TRBD1 (6 bases). Trimming removed 2 bases from V and 8 bases from J, with 13 bases in between. The germline gives CDR1 MGHRA, CDR2 YSYEKL. This CDR3 has 14 residues. CDR3 protein: CASSQQQGRDEQFF. The CDR3 nucleotides are TGCGCCAGCAGCCAACAACAGGGTCGGGATGAGCAGTTCTTC.

The V and J genes are TRBV5-6 and TRBJ1-2; TRBD1 is a possible D gene (6 bases). V lost 1 base and J 7 bases, leaving 8 bases between the germline ends. Germline loops: CDR1 SGHDT, CDR2 YYEEEE. The CDR3 has 12 amino acids. CDR3 nucleotide sequence: TGTGCCAGCAGCTTGACAGGGCCTGGCTACACCTTC. This encodes CASSLTGPGYTF.

The chain recombines TRBV1 with TRBJ2-7; the table calls TRBD2, which could not be checked here. TRBV1 is described as a pseudogene. CDR3 size: 12 residues. The CDR3 protein is CTSSPSCGEQYF. The CDR3 DNA follows: TGCACCAGCAGCCCCTCCTGCGGCGAGCAGTACTTC.

The chain uses TRBV6-1 and TRBJ2-1; 8 bases are a match to TRBD1. V was clipped by 5 bases and J by 6 bases; unmatched bases: 3. Germline V gives CDR1 MNHNS, CDR2 SASEGT. The CDR3 loop spans 13 amino acids. CDR3 loop: CASSRDRLNEQFF. CDR3 nucleotide sequence: TGTGCCAGCAGTAGGGACAGGCTCAATGAGCAGTTCTTC.

This clone was detected only once. The chain uses TRBV4-3 and TRBJ2-1, with TRBD2 matching over 10 bases. The CDR3 is made up of 17 amino acids. The V segment lost 3 bases and the J segment 2 bases; nucleotides outside the gene matches: 7. Looked up from germline, CDR1 is LGHNA and CDR2 is YSLEER. CDR3 DNA sequence: TGCGCCAGCAGCCAGGAGCCTAGCGGGAGCCCCTACAATGAGCAGTTCTTC. It is translated as CASSQEPSGSPYNEQFF.

A word on this clone: Other DNA sequences in this sample translate to the same CDR3. This chain joins TRBV11-2 and TRBJ2-2; no clear D. V dropped 2 bases and J dropped 5 bases, with 3 bases sitting between them. The germline V gene encodes CDR1 SGHAT and CDR2 FQNNGV. This CDR3 spans 12 amino acids. The CDR3 loop reads CASSLNTGELFF. CDR3 DNA: TGTGCCAGCAGCTTAAATACCGGGGAGCTGTTTTTT.

The chain recombines TRBV5-6 with TRBJ2-2; possible D gene TRBD2, 5 bases. Deletions cut 2 bases from V and 3 bases from J, with 8 bases between. This CDR3 comprises 14 residues. Per germline, CDR1 SGHDT and CDR2 YYEEEE. This chain's CDR3 is CASSFLLDTGELFF. CDR3 in DNA: TGTGCCAGCAGCTTCTTACTAGACACCGGGGAGCTGTTTTTT.

This chain joins TRBV5-1 and TRBJ1-4, with 9 bases fitting TRBD1. The CDR3 runs 15 residues. V dropped 3 bases and J dropped 8; count of bases not matched to a gene: 8. Germline lookup yields CDR1 SGHRS and CDR2 YFSETQ. The CDR3 DNA reads TGCGCCAGCAGCTCGCCGGGACAGGGAAGCGAAAAACTGTTTTTT. It translates to CASSSPGQGSEKLFF.

The chain combines TRBV27 with TRBJ2-3; D is possibly TRBD2 (6 bases). The length of the CDR3 is 11 residues. V was pared by 8 bases and J by 8 bases, with 11 bases between. Germline lookup yields CDR1 MNHEY and CDR2 SMNVEV (reference sequence). The CDR3 DNA reads TGTGCCAGCTCTGCCGGGAGTACGCAGTATTTT. It codes for CASSAGSTQYF.

The chain is built from TRBV2 and TRBJ1-5, with D possibly TRBD1 on 6 matching bases. Trimming removed 5 bases at V and 5 bases at J, with 22 bases between. The CDR3 spans 17 residues. Germline V CDR1 and CDR2: SNHLY, FYNNEI. Here the CDR3 DNA reads TGTGCCAGCAGTCTTTCACTCACGGCAGGGGCGGATCAGCCCCAGCATTTT. Encoded protein: CASSLSLTAGADQPQHF.

CDR3 sequence: CASSQDAGGPTYEQYF. The CDR3 coding sequence is TGCGCCAGCAGCCAAGATGCGGGAGGGCCCACCTACGAGCAGTACTTC. The chain combines TRBV4-3 with TRBJ2-7, with 9 bases matching TRBD2. The CDR3 totals 16 residues. The V and J ends lost 0 bases and 2 bases, in that order; junction bases with no gene match: 5. Germline CDR1 LGHNA, CDR2 YSLEER.